This T cell receptor beta chain was identified in a study of blood T cell repertoires in COVID-19. In the study overall: Researchers got acute and convalescent COVID-19 samples from the United States, Italy and Spain. T cells, B-cell-depleted T cells, or PBMCs provided the cDNA or gDNA that served as material.

Seattle cases were enrolled at active infection and followed longitudinally. Authors' methods: Reference gene primer amplification in the assay estimated nucleated cell counts. Clones were sequenced by immunoSEQ multiplex PCR, and TCRdb holds only the in-frame ones, with some missing. The V and J calls and the clone size are those of that table, but D and trimming were determined from the DNA. In the table there are some 250,000 clones, less than 90% of which are singletons. The germline V gene encodes CDR1 MNHEY and CDR2 SMNVEV (reference sequence). The CDR3 length is 13 residues. V was shortened by 7 bases and J by 6 bases, with 10 bases between the two germline ends.

This clonotype originated in a woman in her twenties or thirties with COVID-19, enrolled during active disease. Sequencing used peripheral blood. This chain connects TRBV27 to TRBJ1-6, with D unclear. CDR3 sequence reads: CASKQRFNSPLHF. CDR3 DNA sequence: TGTGCCAGCAAACAGAGATTTAATTCACCCCTCCACTTT.